The next 19 T cell receptor beta chains were all read from a single sample in a study of T-cell reconstitution after alpha-beta-depleted transplantation in children. Using unique molecular identifiers, the investigators prepared the TCRbeta library. TCRdb re-called the PCR reads with MiXCR, one entry per CDR3 protein. The sample consists of roughly 20,000 distinct CDR3 sequences, approximately 12% of them appearing once. The sequencing used PBMCs, mostly from graft donor cells, collected 60 days after TCRalphabeta/CD19-depleted stem cell transplant. Receptors originate from a female patient between 2 and 15 years old who had a stem cell transplant for congenital amegakaryocytic thrombocytopenia, so the T cells may come from the graft donor.

This clonotype was recorded at least ten times. V is TRBV10-1 and J is TRBJ2-2, with 12 nucleotides matching TRBD2. With 1 base clipped from V and 4 bases from J, the junction kept 4 bases outside the gene matches. Germline CDR1 reads WNHNN; CDR2 reads SYGVQD (reference sequence). The length of the CDR3 is 17 residues. The CDR3 loop reads CASSELSSGRATGELFF. The CDR3 DNA sequence: TGCGCCAGCAGTGAGTTATCTAGCGGGAGGGCCACCGGGGAGCTGTTTTTT.

The sample holds many counts of this clonotype. This rearrangement joins TRBV6-5 to TRBJ2-5; 14 bases agree with TRBD2. Per germline, CDR1 MNHEY and CDR2 SVGAGI. The junction had 11 bases not matched to a gene; V was cut back by 4 bases and J by 4 bases. The CDR3 totals 18 residues. Here the CDR3 DNA reads TGTGCCAGCAGTTTCCCCCACATGACTAGCGGGAGGGGAGAGACCCAGTACTTC. This sequence encodes CASSFPHMTSGRGETQYF.

In this sample, this clonotype turned up a few times. The chain combines TRBV29-1 with TRBJ1-4; D gene unclear. Deletions cut 0 bases from V and 2 bases from J, with 4 bases between. Germline CDR1 SQVTM, CDR2 ANQGSEA. The CDR3 is 13 residues long. In DNA, the CDR3 is TGCAGCGTTGAAGAACAGACTAATGAAAAACTGTTTTTT. This encodes CSVEEQTNEKLFF.

This clonotype came up many times. The rearrangement uses TRBV10-3 and TRBJ2-5, with a weak D call TRBD2 (5 bases). Per the germline V gene, CDR1 is ENHRY and CDR2 is SYGVKD. The V end lost 7 bases, the J end lost 0 bases, and 9 bases lay between the germline ends. CDR3 length: 13 amino acids. CDR3 loop: CAIMAGDQETQYF. The CDR3 coding sequence is TGTGCCATCATGGCCGGGGACCAAGAGACCCAGTACTTC.

This clonotype has a count of ten or more. The chain recombines TRBV11-1 with TRBJ2-1, with 14 bases fitting TRBD2. With V trimmed by 4 bases and J by 6 bases, 2 bases remained unmatched. The CDR3 loop spans 15 amino acids. CDR1 is SGHAT and CDR2 is FQDESV in the germline V gene (reference sequence). CDR3 sequence: CASSWGLAGVNEQFF. CDR3 bases: TGTGCCAGCAGCTGGGGACTAGCGGGAGTCAATGAGCAGTTCTTC.

The table lists this clonotype with many counts. The chain uses TRBV6-5 and TRBJ2-1; 12 bases match TRBD2. The junction had 4 bases not matched to a gene; V was cut back by 6 bases and J by 4 bases. The CDR3 length is 15 residues. CDR1 MNHEY and CDR2 SVGAGI come from the germline V gene. The CDR3 loop reads CASRGGLAGYNEQFF. As DNA, the CDR3 is TGTGCCAGCAGGGGGGGACTAGCGGGTTACAATGAGCAGTTCTTC.

This clonotype has ten or more counts. J is TRBJ1-1 and V is TRBV20-1; D may be TRBD1 (5 bases). CDR1 and CDR2 (germline): DFQATT, SNEGSKA (reference sequence). Trimming removed 6 bases at V and 7 bases at J, with 12 bases between. CDR3 size: 11 residues. CDR3 in amino acids: CSARDRYEAFF. The DNA of the CDR3 is TGCAGTGCCAGGGACCGCTATGAAGCTTTCTTT.

Comment on this clonotype: A much larger clone differs from this one at a single base, so this may be a read error. The chain combines TRBV11-2 with TRBJ1-2; 9 positions match TRBD1. This CDR3 is built from 12 residues. Germline lookup yields CDR1 SGHAT and CDR2 FQNNGV. The V and J ends lost 5 bases and 8 bases, in that order; junction bases with no gene match: 3. CDR3 DNA sequence: TGTGCCAGCAGCCGGACAGGGGACGGCTACACCTTC. It yields the protein CASSRTGDGYTF.

This clonotype was seen repeatedly, ten times or more. The chain employs TRBV15 and TRBJ2-5; the match to TRBD1 covers 9 bases. J was trimmed by 5 bases and V by 1 base; bases with no gene match: 2. Germline lookup yields CDR1 LNHNV and CDR2 YYDKDF (reference sequence). The CDR3 loop spans 14 amino acids. The CDR3 region is CATSRVGTGETQYF. The CDR3 DNA is TGTGCCACCAGCAGAGTCGGGACAGGGGAGACCCAGTACTTC.

In its sample, this clonotype was seen many times. This chain joins TRBV14 and TRBJ1-6; D might be TRBD1 (6 bases). V gave up 4 bases and J gave up 0 bases, with 7 bases separating them. Germline loops: CDR1 SGHDN, CDR2 FVKESK. The CDR3 loop spans 15 amino acids. CDR3 amino acids: CASSPGDSYNSPLHF. The CDR3 nucleotides are TGTGCCAGCAGCCCAGGGGACTCCTATAATTCACCCCTCCACTTT.

This clonotype was counted ten times or more. The rearrangement links TRBV7-8 to TRBJ2-2; D unclear. Germline V gene lookup returns CDR1 SGHVS and CDR2 FQNEAQ. V lost 5 bases and J 4 bases, leaving 17 bases between the germline ends. The CDR3 spans 16 residues. The CDR3: CASSPTLGTGTGELFF. DNA for the CDR3: TGTGCCAGCAGCCCCACCCTCGGCACTGGCACCGGGGAGCTGTTTTTT.

This clonotype was observed many times. The chain carries TRBV10-3 and TRBJ2-6; D is unclear. Trimming removed 6 bases from V and 2 bases from J, with 14 bases in between. The CDR3 is 16 residues long. Germline assignment: CDR1 ENHRY and CDR2 SYGVKD. CDR3 in DNA: TGTGCCATCAGCGCGGCGGCTGTGGCTGGGGCCAACGTCCTGACTTTC. Amino acids: CAISAAAVAGANVLTF.

This clonotype was counted ten times or more. The chain carries TRBV28 and TRBJ2-1; 7 bases align to TRBD2. Germline V gene sequence: CDR1 MDHEN, CDR2 SYDVKM. J was trimmed by 5 bases and V by 4 bases; bases with no gene match: 5. The CDR3 runs to 14 residues. The CDR3 spells CASSSGDYNNEQFF. CDR3 DNA: TGTGCCAGCAGTTCCGGGGACTACAACAATGAGCAGTTCTTC.

Notes on this clonotype: One base away lies a much larger clone, so this may be a sequencing read error. The chain links TRBV20-1 to TRBJ2-7; TRBD2 agrees at 12 bases. The CDR3 runs 17 residues. The germline V gene encodes CDR1 DFQATT and CDR2 SNEGSKA (reference sequence). CDR3 loop: CCARDPGLAGTSYEQYF. CDR3 nucleotides: TGCTGTGCTAGAGACCCCGGACTAGCGGGGACCTCCTACGAGCAGTACTTC.

This clonotype was recorded many times. The CDR3 nucleotides read TGCGCCAGCAGCTTGGCTGGGGTTGATACGCAGTATTTT. Its protein product is CASSLAGVDTQYF. The chain is built from TRBV5-1 and TRBJ2-3; no clear D gene. Germline-derived CDR1 and CDR2 are SGHRS and YFSETQ. V was trimmed by 0 bases and J by 6 bases, leaving 8 bases between them. The CDR3 is 13 residues long.

This clonotype was found many times. CDR3 region: CAPSGTSRSYEQYF. In nucleotides, the CDR3 is TGTGCCCCCTCCGGTACTAGCCGTTCCTACGAGCAGTACTTC. The chain uses TRBV10-3 and TRBJ2-7; TRBD2 is a possible D gene (6 bases). Germline lookup yields CDR1 ENHRY and CDR2 SYGVKD. CDR3 length equals 14 residues. Trimming cost V 11 bases and J 1 base, with 18 bases left between them.

This clonotype was picked up many times. CDR3 sequence: CASSLEGGDTGELFF. The CDR3 nucleotides read TGCGCCAGCAGCTTGGAGGGGGGGGACACCGGGGAGCTGTTTTTT. This rearrangement joins TRBV5-1 to TRBJ2-2; tentatively, D is TRBD2 (7 bases). CDR1 SGHRS and CDR2 YFSETQ come from the germline V gene. Trimming left V 0 bases short and J 3 bases short, with 9 bases between. The CDR3 is 15 amino acids. The full variable domain, completed using reference TRBV5-1 and TRBJ2-2, is KAGVTQTPRYLIKTRGQQVTLSCSPISGHRSVSWYQQTPGQGLQFLFEYFSETQRNKGNFPGRFSGRQFSNSRSEMNVSTLELGDSALYLCASSLEGGDTGELFFGEGSRLTVL.

This clonotype came up many times. This chain joins TRBV6-1 and TRBJ2-7; no clear D. Trimming took 4 bases from V and 2 from J, leaving 15 bases between them. The germline CDR1 and CDR2 sequences are MNHNS and SASEGT. This CDR3 has 15 residues. The CDR3 DNA follows: TGTGCCAGCAGTGGGCAAGTTGGTCTAACCTACGAGCAGTACTTC. It yields the protein CASSGQVGLTYEQYF.

This clonotype was recorded only once. This rearrangement joins TRBV30 to TRBJ2-7, with a possible D match to TRBD1 (6 bases). The V end was cut by 4 bases, the J end by 4 bases, with 17 bases between. Germline CDR1 and CDR2: GTSNPN and SVGIG (reference sequence). The CDR3 extends over 14 amino acids. In DNA form, the CDR3 reads TGTGCCTGGAATGTCCACAGGGACGTTTACGAGCAGTACTTC. It translates to CAWNVHRDVYEQYF.